The source of this T cell receptor beta chain is a study of blood T cell repertoires in COVID-19. With 5 bases clipped from V and 4 bases from J, the junction kept 9 bases outside the gene matches. From germline, CDR1 is SGDLS and CDR2 YYNGEE. This CDR3 contains 15 residues. TCRdb's copy holds only in-frame clones and misses some; the assay was immunoSEQ multiplex PCR. Among around 190,000 clones listed, around four fifths were seen once. This sequence joins TRBV9 and TRBJ2-1; TRBD2 matches at 7 bases. The TCR sequence derives from a woman in her seventies with COVID-19, enrolled during active disease. Sequencing was performed on peripheral blood. The CDR3 DNA reads TGTGCCAGCAGTCCAGCGGGAATGAATTACAATGAGCAGTTCTTC. It codes for CASSPAGMNYNEQFF.